This T cell receptor beta chain was sequenced during a study of spatial heterogeneity in lung cancer. MiXCR, run by TCRdb on the 5' RACE reads, gives a single entry per CDR3 protein. The sample records about 32,000 distinct CDR3 sequences, 8% to 13% being singletons. V was pared by 5 bases and J by 5 bases, with 6 bases of the junction left unmatched. This CDR3 has 15 amino acids. Germline V gene sequence: CDR1 SEHNR, CDR2 FQNEAQ (reference sequence). Documented time point: blood at routine non-recurrence follow-up after resection. From tumor, nontumor lung or frozen PBMC, whole RNA was taken unsorted for sequencing.

The specimen was PBMCs, collected at follow-up. The receptor comes from a female donor with early-stage non-small cell lung cancer. This chain connects TRBV7-9 to TRBJ2-5; 12 bases map to TRBD1. CDR3 loop: CASSPGQGARETQYF. DNA of the CDR3: TGTGCCAGCAGCCCGGGACAGGGGGCGCGGGAGACCCAGTACTTC.